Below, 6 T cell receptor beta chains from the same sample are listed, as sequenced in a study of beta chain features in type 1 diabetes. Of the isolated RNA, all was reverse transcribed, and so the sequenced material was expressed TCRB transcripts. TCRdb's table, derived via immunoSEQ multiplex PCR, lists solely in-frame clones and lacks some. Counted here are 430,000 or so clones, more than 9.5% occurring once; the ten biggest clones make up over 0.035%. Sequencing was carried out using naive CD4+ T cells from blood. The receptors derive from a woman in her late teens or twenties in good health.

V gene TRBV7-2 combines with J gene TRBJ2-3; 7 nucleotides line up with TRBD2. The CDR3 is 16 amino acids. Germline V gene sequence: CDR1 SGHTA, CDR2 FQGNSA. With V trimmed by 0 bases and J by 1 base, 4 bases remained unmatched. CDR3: CASSLARAGGTDTQYF. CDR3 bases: TGTGCCAGCAGCTTAGCGCGGGCGGGGGGCACAGATACGCAGTATTTT.

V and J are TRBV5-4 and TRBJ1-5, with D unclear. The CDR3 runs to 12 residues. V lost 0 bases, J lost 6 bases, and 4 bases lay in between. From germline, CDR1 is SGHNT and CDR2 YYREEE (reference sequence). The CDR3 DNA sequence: TGTGCCAGCAGCTTGGTCGGTCAGCCCCAGCATTTT. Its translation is CASSLVGQPQHF. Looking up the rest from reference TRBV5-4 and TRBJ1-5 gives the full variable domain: ETGVTQSPTHLIKTRGQQVTLRCSSQSGHNTVSWYQQALGQGPQFIFQYYREEENGRGNFPPRFSGLQFPNYSSELNVNALELDDSALYLCASSLVGQPQHFGDGTRLSIL.

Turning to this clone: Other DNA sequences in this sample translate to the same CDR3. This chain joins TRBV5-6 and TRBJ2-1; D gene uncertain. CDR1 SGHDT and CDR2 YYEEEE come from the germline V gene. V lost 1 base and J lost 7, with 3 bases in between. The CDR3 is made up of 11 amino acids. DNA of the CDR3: TGTGCCAGCAGCTTGTATAATGAGCAGTTCTTC. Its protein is CASSLYNEQFF.

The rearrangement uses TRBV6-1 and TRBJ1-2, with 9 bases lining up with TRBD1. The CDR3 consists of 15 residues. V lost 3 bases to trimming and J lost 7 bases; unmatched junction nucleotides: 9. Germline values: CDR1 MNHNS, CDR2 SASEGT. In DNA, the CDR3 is TGTGCCAGCAGTGACCGCCGGGACAGGGAGATTGGCTACACCTTC. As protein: CASSDRRDREIGYTF.

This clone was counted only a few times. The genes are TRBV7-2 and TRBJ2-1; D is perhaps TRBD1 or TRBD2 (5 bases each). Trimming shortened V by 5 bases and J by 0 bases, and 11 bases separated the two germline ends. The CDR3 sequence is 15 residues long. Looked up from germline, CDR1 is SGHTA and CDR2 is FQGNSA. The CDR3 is CASSRDPSSYNEQFF. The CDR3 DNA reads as TGTGCCAGCAGCCGGGACCCGAGCTCCTACAATGAGCAGTTCTTC. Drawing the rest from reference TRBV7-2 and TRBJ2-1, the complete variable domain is GAGVSQSPSNKVTEKGKDVELRCDPISGHTALYWYRQSLGQGLEFLIYFQGNSAPDKSGLPSDRFSAERTGGSVSTLTIQRTQQEDSAVYLCASSRDPSSYNEQFFGPGTRLTVL.

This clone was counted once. In DNA, the CDR3 is TGTGCCAGCAGCCAAGATCTAGAGGAGACCCAGTACTTC. Translated: CASSQDLEETQYF. V usage is TRBV4-2 and J usage is TRBJ2-5, with no clear D. Germline CDR1 is LGHNA and CDR2 is YNFKEQ. The CDR3 loop spans 13 amino acids. The V and J ends lost 0 bases and 5 bases respectively, with 7 bases between them.